This TCR beta chain was sequenced in a study of T cell responses to AZD1222 COVID-19 vaccine. Overall study results and limits: Unmutated variant regions are reportedly targeted by nearly half of spike-specific TCRs. Most donors were white British and more were female, and clonal diversity was possibly underestimated. Spike-specific TCR breadth and depth both grew after two AZD1222 doses.

Clones were read by immunoSEQ multiplex PCR, and TCRdb kept only the in-frame ones, dropping some. The sample consists of approximately 130,000 clones, 85% of them appearing once. As regards this clone: Its cognate antigen is unknown.

The germline gives CDR1 LNHDA, CDR2 SQIVND (reference sequence). The CDR3 runs to 15 residues. V lost 4 bases and J lost 5, with 17 bases in between. Sample: peripheral blood, taken 28 days after the second dose of the MenACWY control vaccine. The clonotype originates from an adult who received the MenACWY meningococcal vaccine as a control. This chain links TRBV19 with TRBJ1-1, with a tentative D call TRBD1 (5 bases). As DNA, the CDR3 is TGTGCCAGTAGTAGCGGGACTCTCGGTGGTACTGAAGCTTTCTTT. This gives the protein CASSSGTLGGTEAFF. The variable domain in full, completed from reference TRBV19 and TRBJ1-1, reads DGGITQSPKYLFRKEGQNVTLSCEQNLNHDAMYWYRQDPGQGLRLIYYSQIVNDFQKGDIAEGYSVSREKKESFPLTVTSAQKNPTAFYLCASSSGTLGGTEAFFGQGTRLTVV.